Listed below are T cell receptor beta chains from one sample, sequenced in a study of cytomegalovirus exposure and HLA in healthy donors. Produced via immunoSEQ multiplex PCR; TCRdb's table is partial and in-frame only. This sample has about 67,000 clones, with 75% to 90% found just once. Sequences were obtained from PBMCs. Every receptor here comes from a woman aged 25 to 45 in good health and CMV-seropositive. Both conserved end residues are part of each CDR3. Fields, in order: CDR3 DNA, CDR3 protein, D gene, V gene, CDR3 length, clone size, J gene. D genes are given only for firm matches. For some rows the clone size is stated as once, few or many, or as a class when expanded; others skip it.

CDR3nt: TGTGCCAGCACCCTACTACCCCAAGAGACCCAGTACTTC
CDR3aa: CASTLLPQETQYF
d_gene: NA
v_gene: TRBV2
len: 13
abundance: once
j_gene: TRBJ2-5

CDR3nt: TGTGCCAGTAATCAGAGGAGCGGGAGTGTGCATACGCAGTATTTT
CDR3aa: CASNQRSGSVHTQYF
d_gene: TRBD2
v_gene: TRBV19
len: 15
abundance: NA
j_gene: TRBJ2-3

CDR3nt: TGTGCCAGCAGCCAGGAGGCGGGGGACACTGAAGCTTTCTTT
CDR3aa: CASSQEAGDTEAFF
d_gene: NA
v_gene: TRBV14
len: 14
abundance: NA
j_gene: TRBJ1-1

CDR3nt: TGTGCCAGCAGTCGTGGACAGGGGGTAAATTCACCCCTCCACTTT
CDR3aa: CASSRGQGVNSPLHF
d_gene: TRBD1
v_gene: TRBV7-9
len: 15
abundance: NA
j_gene: TRBJ1-6

CDR3nt: TGCGCCAGCAGCTTGGCGGCGGACAGGAGGTTTAACTATGGCTACACCTTC
CDR3aa: CASSLAADRRFNYGYTF
d_gene: TRBD1
v_gene: TRBV5-1
len: 17
abundance: few
j_gene: TRBJ1-2

CDR3nt: TGCGCCAGCAGCCATAGGACTAGTGCCAGAGATACGCAGTATTTT
CDR3aa: CASSHRTSARDTQYF
d_gene: TRBD2
v_gene: TRBV4-1
len: 15
abundance: NA
j_gene: TRBJ2-3

CDR3nt: TGTGCCAGCAGCCCAGGACAGGCTCGCTCCTACGAGCAGTACTTC
CDR3aa: CASSPGQARSYEQYF
d_gene: TRBD1
v_gene: TRBV7-8
len: 15
abundance: NA
j_gene: TRBJ2-7

CDR3nt: TGTGCCAGCAGCTCTACGCGGGACCCGCGGGGCTACACCTTC
CDR3aa: CASSSTRDPRGYTF
d_gene: NA
v_gene: TRBV7-9
len: 14
abundance: NA
j_gene: TRBJ1-2

CDR3nt: TGTGCCAGCACCCCAGGGGTGGAGACCCAGTACTTC
CDR3aa: CASTPGVETQYF
d_gene: NA
v_gene: TRBV11-2
len: 12
abundance: NA
j_gene: TRBJ2-5

CDR3nt: TGTGCCAGTAGTATCCCTACTAGCGGGATTGAGACCCAGTACTTC
CDR3aa: CASSIPTSGIETQYF
d_gene: TRBD2
v_gene: TRBV19
len: 15
abundance: NA
j_gene: TRBJ2-5

CDR3nt: TGTGCCAGCAGTTACCCAGGGGAGGGCGCGGGCTACACCTTC
CDR3aa: CASSYPGEGAGYTF
d_gene: NA
v_gene: TRBV6-5
len: 14
abundance: NA
j_gene: TRBJ1-2

CDR3nt: TGTGCCAGCACCTTAGGACAGGGTGTGGGTGAAGCTTTCTTT
CDR3aa: CASTLGQGVGEAFF
d_gene: TRBD1
v_gene: TRBV13
len: 14
abundance: NA
j_gene: TRBJ1-1

CDR3nt: TGTGCCAGTAGGGTTCGTCCCGGGACTTCGAACACTGAAGCTTTCTTT
CDR3aa: CASRVRPGTSNTEAFF
d_gene: NA
v_gene: TRBV19
len: 16
abundance: NA
j_gene: TRBJ1-1

CDR3nt: TGTGCCAGCAGCTCCGGGGCCGCGGGGGACAATGAGCAGTTCTTC
CDR3aa: CASSSGAAGDNEQFF
d_gene: TRBD2
v_gene: TRBV11-3
len: 15
abundance: NA
j_gene: TRBJ2-1

CDR3nt: TGTGCCAGCATTGCGCCTGCGGTTGACACTGAAGCTTTCTTT
CDR3aa: CASIAPAVDTEAFF
d_gene: NA
v_gene: TRBV21-1
len: 14
abundance: NA
j_gene: TRBJ1-1

CDR3nt: TGCGCCAGCAGCTACTATACTAGCGGGAGCACAGATACGCAGTATTTT
CDR3aa: CASSYYTSGSTDTQYF
d_gene: TRBD2
v_gene: TRBV5-1
len: 16
abundance: NA
j_gene: TRBJ2-3

CDR3nt: TGTGCCAGTAGCGGGACATCCTATAATTCACCCCTCCACTTT
CDR3aa: CASSGTSYNSPLHF
d_gene: NA
v_gene: TRBV19
len: 14
abundance: NA
j_gene: TRBJ1-6

CDR3nt: TGTGCCAGCAGTACCCAGGGATATCAGCCCCAGCATTTT
CDR3aa: CASSTQGYQPQHF
d_gene: NA
v_gene: TRBV28
len: 13
abundance: NA
j_gene: TRBJ1-5